Described below is a single T cell receptor (beta chain) sequence and its context. The data were produced by immunoSEQ multiplex PCR, yet TCRdb's version contains in-frame clones alone and is incomplete. Here the sample spans 150,000 to 200,000 clones, 92% being singletons. This sample is drawn from a study of blood T cell repertoires in COVID-19. The CDR3 contains 13 residues. The germline gives CDR1 SGDLS, CDR2 YYNGEE. Trimming took 3 bases from V and 5 from J, leaving 9 bases between them. Sequenced: peripheral blood. The V gene is TRBV9, the J gene TRBJ1-3; unclear D gene. The clonotype originates from a man between 25 and 39 years old with COVID-19, enrolled during active disease. CDR3 region: CASSATSRNTIYF. In DNA, the CDR3 is TGTGCCAGCAGCGCGACAAGCAGAAACACCATATATTTT. Full variable domain (outside the CDR3, taken from reference TRBV9 and TRBJ1-3): DSGVTQTPKHLITATGQRVTLRCSPRSGDLSVYWYQQSLDQGLQFLIQYYNGEERAKGNILERFSAQQFPDLHSELNLSSLELGDSALYFCASSATSRNTIYFGEGSWLTVV.